This TCR beta chain appears in the sequencing data of a study of T cell responses to AZD1222 COVID-19 vaccine. Looking at the study overall: Pooled together were second doses at about 4 or about 12 weeks.

Using immunoSEQ multiplex PCR, the repertoire was profiled, and TCRdb retains in-frame clones only, with some absent. The table includes about 100,000 clones, approximately 88% detected once. General study findings and limits: Across the whole spike, CD4 TCRs peaked at regions 160-218 and 743-854. Increases in Spike-specific TCR breadth and depth were seen after two AZD1222 doses. Reports say nearly half of spike-specific TCRs go after unmutated variant regions.

Looked up from germline, CDR1 is SNHLY and CDR2 is FYNNEI. The CDR3 has 14 residues. The V gene end was trimmed by 7 bases and the J gene end by 4 bases; junction bases not matched to a gene: 7. This clone turned up a few times. Antigen unknown. This clonotype originated in an adult in good health. This specimen consisted of peripheral blood, obtained on day 0 of AZD1222 vaccination. This chain links TRBV2 with TRBJ2-7, with 10 nucleotides matching TRBD1. This CDR3 is CASKIGTGAYEQYF. DNA for the CDR3: TGTGCCAGCAAAATCGGGACAGGGGCGTACGAGCAGTACTTC. Drawing the rest from reference TRBV2 and TRBJ2-7, the complete variable domain is EPEVTQTPSHQVTQMGQEVILRCVPISNHLYFYWYRQILGQKVEFLVSFYNNEISEKSEIFDDQFSVERPDGSNFTLKIRSTKLEDSAMYFCASKIGTGAYEQYFGPGTRLTVT.